This TCR beta chain was retrieved from a study of HIV-infected patients and healthy controls (dated by TCRdb to between 2014 and 2016). Concerning the study at large: The study asked whether deep sequencing of the TCR repertoire from small blood samples of HIV patients could detect immune perturbation and reconstitution. General findings and caveats noted by the study authors: The use of whole blood limited sequencing depth and precluded separation of the dynamics of distinct T-cell subpopulations. Roughly threefold more distinct CDR3s and higher Shannon diversity were observed in healthy control repertoires than in untreated HIV+ repertoires. Pairing of alpha and beta chains was not determined in the samples. Processing included only sixteen HIV-infected individuals, and this was regarded by the authors as a major limit on how widely the findings apply. The observed differences in diversity were not explained by the slight differences in age and sex profiles between the study cohorts. In size-matched repertoire data, the apparent post-therapy recovery of the Gini index in HIV-infected patients was not replicated. Unequal numbers of distinct sequences between patients and controls complicated comparisons, and size-matching overweighted rare events from HIV-infected data. Healthy controls shared more CDR3s between individuals than HIV+ patients, by Jaccard index and by count of highly shared sequences. Significantly different mean usage between HIV-infected patients and controls was observed for eight alpha and eight beta V genes. Alpha-chain CDR3s from MAIT cells appeared at high frequency in healthy controls but were severely depleted in HIV+ repertoires. The study did not determine donor HLA types. HIV-infected repertoires had significantly higher mean Gini indices than controls, possibly reflecting oligoclonality. Most CMV-associated CDR3s became more frequent during therapy, although their change was not significant, whereas HIV-associated CDR3s showed a significant decrease in frequency.

Whole blood was used without cell fractionation, so all unsorted peripheral T cells were reflected in the repertoire. Roughly eleven uninfected healthy donors were sampled as controls, several of whom were sampled twice roughly three months apart. For RNA extraction, an approximately 2.7 ml sample of peripheral blood was drawn into Tempus tubes. The TURBO-DNase kit was used to remove leftover genomic DNA, and GLOBINclear was used to deplete globin mRNA. Roughly 490 ng RNA was reverse transcribed with SuperScript III using primers against the alpha and beta constant regions. Separate alpha and beta chain libraries were generated by chain-specific third strand synthesis with multiplexing indices. In the protocol, all rearrangements within a chain were amplified with a single primer pair so that primer bias was avoided, and molecular barcodes were added to each cDNA molecule. Purified cDNA was joined by T4 RNA Ligase 1 to a 5' RACE adapter carrying a random hexamer and the SP2 sequencing primer site. Second strand synthesis was performed with Phusion polymerase and primed from the SP2 site, and slow temperature ramps were applied to favor optimal annealing. The 12-nucleotide barcode on each molecule comprised two random hexamer sequences, both introduced before amplification and concatenated. An amplification PCR of around 25 cycles with P5s and P7 primers came after a short first PCR that had added P5 and P7 adapter elements plus a second index. A total of 25 to 30 PCR cycles were applied to the libraries, which were quantified on a Qubit, sized on a Bioanalyzer, and diluted to about 3.7 nM. Normalized libraries were sequenced on an Illumina MiSeq with 2 x 250 paired-end kits. Reverse transcription reactions underwent purification over MinElute columns, with elution into 9.5 to 10 ul Tris-Cl. Adapter ligations were incubated for approximately 25 hours at 16 degrees C and subsequently purified with AMPure XP beads at a 1:1 ratio. Per the authors' processing: A modified Decombinator that output V, J, insert and barcode information was used to process the demultiplexed FASTQ files. Sequences that shared a barcode but differed from the dominant sequence were discarded as errors, and original cDNA molecules were estimated by counting barcodes clustered at Levenshtein distance 3. Downstream analyses used R packages ineq, vegan, igraph and RCytoscape, with IMGT nomenclature and CDR3 definitions. The authors computed V gene usage over distinct sequences and counted each TCR a single time to avoid skew from clonal expansion. Unique CDR3 amino acid sequences within a donor were connected in similarity networks whenever two sequences differed by a single Levenshtein edit. Published HIV-specific CDR3s (around 100 alpha, roughly 690 beta) and CMV-specific CDR3s (roughly 14 alpha, a few hundred beta) were compiled and searched for in the repertoires. Random subsampling to size-matched repertoires demonstrated that the decreased diversity in patients did not result from their lower sequence numbers. TCRdb reran the public reads through fastp at Q25 and MiXCR, keeping productive beta chains. A single entry per CDR3 protein holds the most common genes and DNA from its merged rows. TCRdb's processing, not the authors' own work, is the source of the V and J calls. This sample comprises 10,000 to 15,000 distinct CDR3 sequences, under 6.5% of them detected only once. The ten largest make up about 3% of the sample.

The CDR3 numbers 11 residues from cysteine through phenylalanine. Just the 33-base CDR3 DNA is kept, in frame starting at base 1. V loses 5 bases, J loses 4 bases, and the germline ends lie 8 bases apart. The germline V gene (reference sequence) supplies CDR1 DFQATT and CDR2 SNEGSKA. This clonotype was counted ten times or more. Its cognate antigen has yet to be identified. No much larger clonotype is one base removed from it; base qualities were not supplied. This sequence originates from an adult in good health. The sequencing input was blood. This chain joins TRBV20-1 to TRBJ1-2; a tentative D match to TRBD1 spans 5 bases. The sequenced DNA: TGCAGTGCTTTAACAGGCTATGGCTACACCTTC. Protein translation: CSALTGYGYTF.